This T cell receptor (beta chain) was found in a study of cytomegalovirus exposure and HLA in healthy donors (dated by TCRdb to about 2017). Some background on the complete study: In an earlier analysis of 450 to 750 of the donors, 276 Gb of sequence data and 95 million to 130 million unique TCR beta sequences from roughly 200 million T cells were reported. Roughly 290 gigabases of sequencing data and approximately 91 million unique TCR sequences made up an early release that covered approximately 650 HLA-typed donors. Among the roughly 400 genotyped donors, approximately 77% belonged to the genetic ancestry cluster associated with self-reported Caucasian donors. The study aimed to test whether signatures of past pathogen exposure could be identified by cataloging public T cell receptors. The study used immunosequencing to profile the T cell repertoires of under 700 subjects and linked those repertoires to cytomegalovirus serostatus. A separate validation cohort of roughly 110 different subjects was used in addition to the roughly 620-subject first cohort. The study combined high-throughput TCR immunosequencing, statistical association of individual TCRs with disease status, and machine learning to predict cytomegalovirus infection status. A later analysis re-examined previously published TCR beta repertoires from around 670 donors and added high-resolution HLA genotyping to investigate patterns of TCR occurrence. Rather than using new phenotypic data, the later analysis identified candidate immune exposures from TCR beta sequences and from how often those sequences occurred across donors. In an earlier analysis of 587 of the donors, high-throughput TCR beta sequencing was used to judge whether each TCR beta V gene segment behaved as functional or pseudogenic. Donor age, sex, ethnicity and CMV serostatus were compiled together with the repertoire data. In a later genetic analysis, genome-wide SNP genotypes for about 55% of the roughly 700 donors were used, and that subset was treated as a discovery cohort. All discovery cohort repertoires had been generated using a single sequencing platform. HLA typing covered class I and class II loci at four-digit resolution. Typing coverage varied by locus: about 620-630 donors for A, B, C, DRB1 and DQB1; roughly 560 for DQA1; around 570 for DPA1; roughly 450 for DPB1. About five DR-DQ haplotypes were treated as single units for association and clustering because of strong linkage in the cohort. Among under 450 genotyped donors of the cohort, an average of approximately 240,000 unique TCR beta nucleotide sequences were sequenced per donor, around a sixth of them non-productive. Overall results and qualifications from the work: Linkage disequilibrium might explain the correlated functional status among segregating V segments, but an unknown experimental factor could not be ruled out. Because counts were too low, some 17 rarely observed V segments, including chromosome 9 orphons, were left out of the earlier analysis of some 600 of the donors. In a later analysis, most CMV-associated TCR beta chains were found to appear HLA-restricted, with HLA associations seemingly driven largely by CMV exposure. The classifier was reported to diagnose cytomegalovirus status with high specificity and sensitivity in both the original cohort and the validation cohort. In vitro tests confirmed that a few of the cytomegalovirus-associated TCR beta chains recognize cytomegalovirus antigens. According to a later analysis, TCR association rates differed among HLA loci, with DRB1 alleles showing the most associated TCRs and HLA-C alleles showing the fewest. The study listed 150 to 200 TCR beta chains as associated with cytomegalovirus. Strong co-occurrence of HLA alleles, especially DR and DQ, made assigning TCR associations to individual alleles difficult. While some public TCRs were present in many individuals, most TCR sequences turned up only very rarely across donors. In a later analysis, HLA-associated TCR beta chains showed more clonal expansion and lower generation probabilities than non-associated chains that were equally common. According to a later analysis, parvovirus B19, influenza, CMV and Epstein-Barr virus appeared linked to several top co-occurrence clusters. In a later analysis, around 17,000 TCR beta sequences were associated with specific HLA alleles at a false discovery rate of 0.05. In a later genetic analysis, fewer N-insertions in productive TCRs were reported among donors in an Asian-associated ancestry cluster than the approximately 670-donor mean. According to the authors, the approach could potentially be generalized to other disease states and immunological phenotypes. An association between a missense DCLRE1C variant and V-gene and J-gene trimming of TCR beta chains was found in a later genetic analysis and replicated in an independent cohort. Some IMGT-functional V segments, including TRBV6-2 and TRBV6-3, could not be distinguished by the 87-base-pair reads and were therefore excluded. A cluster of highly shared sequence variants was judged likely to be a technical artifact of the sequencing pipeline. For the cohort, immune exposure information was limited to CMV serostatus. In an earlier analysis of fewer than 700 of the donors, most TCR beta V segments appeared in productive rearrangements about 87% or about 30% of the time, broadly matching IMGT annotations. Because some donors lacked HLA typing at each locus, the association tests relied only on the typed subset. A further reported finding was that TCR beta sequences accurately predicted the HLA-A and HLA-B alleles for most subjects in the first cohort. The presence/absence analyses assumed that sequencing depth was roughly uniform across donors, and that assumption may not be true. In this cohort, only TCR beta chains were sequenced, and detectable features were limited by the absence of alpha or paired-chain data.

The CDR3 spans 13 residues, from the cysteine through the phenylalanine. Here the CDR3 DNA is all that survives: 39 bases in frame from base 1. For CDR1 and CDR2, the germline V gene lists SGHNT and YENEEA. V gives up 5 bases and J gives up 1 base, and the segment between their germline ends measures 8 bases. The cohort comprised some 700 healthy bone marrow donors. At the time of sampling, every cohort member was nominally healthy, though immune exposures that went unrecorded were likely present. The donor tested CMV seronegative and was one of the 352 seronegative cohort members. A peripheral blood sample was provided by each donor, and peripheral blood mononuclear cells were used for TCR beta sequencing. The Qiagen DNeasy Blood Extraction Kit was used to extract genomic DNA from the blood cell samples. The method was the immunoSEQ multiplex PCR assay. For the multiplex PCR, a mixture combining 60 forward primers for TCR Vbeta segments and 13 reverse primers for TCR Jbeta segments was used. A multiplex PCR assay on genomic DNA amplified the CDR3 region of rearranged TCR beta genes. On the Illumina HiSeq System, the amplified TCR beta libraries were sequenced as 87-base-pair reads. As for the original processing: Across the 670 or so repertoires, a later analysis counted 78 million or so unique TCR beta chains, around 10 million of which were shared by at least two donors. To remove PCR and sequencing errors, raw reads were error-corrected and collapsed into unique sequences using a nearest-neighbor algorithm that merged closely related sequences. CDR3 sequences were aligned to IMGT reference sequences to assign V, D and J gene segments. For a sequence to be retained, a match of at least six nucleotides was required to both a V gene segment and a J gene segment. A rearrangement was called productive if the CDR3 had no stop codons and remained in frame with V and J, and every other rearrangement was called non-productive. CDR3 was defined according to IMGT convention as the region running from the second conserved V-encoded cysteine to the conserved J-encoded phenylalanine. In an earlier analysis of around 640 of the donors, sequences lacking an unambiguous match to a single V gene segment were excluded. An earlier analysis of just under 600 of the donors called V segments functional above 56.7% productive rearrangements and segregating when the between-donor standard deviation exceeded 5%. A statistical classification framework was developed to diagnose cytomegalovirus status using the catalog of TCR beta chain sequences. A later analysis assigned V and J genes by comparing TCR nucleotide sequences with IMGT/GENE-DB human TR gene sequences. Using the TCRdist pipeline, a later analysis assigned CDR3 sequences along with most-parsimonious VDJ recombination scenarios. In a later analysis, each TCR beta chain was defined by its CDR3 amino acid sequence together with its V-gene family, and reads without a unique V-gene family were excluded. To address suspected cross-contamination and a sequencing artifact, a later analysis removed around 600 highly shared, low-generation-probability nucleotide sequences. A later analysis calculated a clonal expansion index for each public chain from normalized within-repertoire ranks of inferred template counts. A later analysis computed generation probabilities with a VDJ recombination model fitted to out-of-frame rearrangements, and checked the results against IGoR. Hypergeometric tests were used in a later analysis to score TCR-TCR, TCR-HLA and TCR-CMV co-occurrence, with a repertoire-size bias correction applied to the TCR pairs. A later analysis estimated false discovery rates by permuting HLA or CMV assignments 20 times. In a later analysis, co-occurring TCRs were grouped using DBSCAN, with TCRdist sequence similarity added in when clustering inside HLA-allele-positive subsets. Co-occurrence clustering excluded repertoires with fewer than 30,000 or more than 120,000 public chains, plus five with anomalous nucleotide sharing. The table comes from immuneACCESS by way of TCRdb, which keeps in-frame sequences with V and J called. Part of the clones is missing from these tables; in studies checked, under half for an unresolved V gene and the rest for unknown reasons. V, J and clone size are those of that table, while D and trimming were read from the DNA. The sample table lists some 60,000 clones, about 80% of them with a count of one. The ten top clones hold about 4% of the sample.

Note on this clone: The specificity of this receptor is unknown. Per-nucleotide qualities are absent, and no much larger clonotype sits a single base away.

The chain links TRBV11-3 with TRBJ1-1; the D gene is not confidently resolved. The sequencing sample was made of PBMCs. The clonotype originates from a woman aged 35 to 49 in good health and CMV-seronegative. The nucleotide sequence reads as follows: TGTGCCAGCAGCATACAGAGGAACACTGAAGCTTTCTTT. This translates into CASSIQRNTEAFF.